These 10 T cell receptor beta chains originate from one sample sequenced in a study of shared clonotypes between healthy human individuals. The repertoire was sequenced with immunoSEQ multiplex PCR; TCRdb's copy has only in-frame clones and lacks some. The sample includes about 2.2 million clones, over 85% seen only once; the top ten take more than 1.5%. Naive CD8 cells lacked CD45RO and underwent positive selection for CCR7, leaving out terminally differentiated effector memory CD45RA+ cells. Sequenced input: naive CD8+ T cells from PBMCs. The source is a man aged 18 to 30 in good health. Some clones in this sample may be carry-over from other donors' samples.

This rearrangement joins TRBV30 to TRBJ2-5; maybe TRBD1 (6 bases). The closer fit of TRBJ2-7 to the DNA end suggests the J call may be wrong. The germline CDR1 and CDR2 sequences are GTSNPN and SVGIG (reference sequence). This CDR3 is built from 15 residues. The CDR3 region is CAWGPTGMGSYEQYF. CDR3 DNA: TGTGCCTGGGGGCCGACAGGTATGGGCTCCTACGAGCAGTACTTC.

The chain is built from TRBV7-2 and TRBJ2-7, with a weak D call TRBD2 (5 bases). The CDR3 contains 15 residues. The V and J ends lost 5 bases and 1 base respectively, with 15 bases between them. Germline V gives CDR1 SGHTA, CDR2 FQGNSA. The CDR3 protein is CASSPSGGRSYEQYF. CDR3 nucleotide sequence: TGTGCCAGCAGCCCGTCAGGCGGGCGTTCCTACGAGCAGTACTTC.

The J gene is TRBJ2-7, the V gene TRBV19; 8 nucleotides match TRBD1. The V segment lost 4 bases and the J segment 7 bases; nucleotides outside the gene matches: 6. Germline V gene data show CDR1 as LNHDA and CDR2 as SQIVND (reference sequence). CDR3 length: 13 amino acids. The CDR3: CASSRGQAWEQYF. The CDR3 nucleotides read TGTGCCAGTAGTAGGGGACAGGCGTGGGAGCAGTACTTC.

For the CDR3, the DNA is TGTGCCAGCAGTTTAGTAGCGGGTATCAACGAGCAGTACTTC. Its protein is CASSLVAGINEQYF. The chain carries TRBV27 and TRBJ2-7, with 7 positions matching TRBD2. The trim removed 2 bases at V and 5 bases at J, leaving 6 bases unmatched. This CDR3 has 14 residues. The germline V gene encodes CDR1 MNHEY and CDR2 SMNVEV (reference sequence).

The rearrangement links TRBV5-6 to TRBJ2-5; 7 nucleotides line up with TRBD1. Per germline, CDR1 SGHDT and CDR2 YYEEEE. The CDR3 runs to 14 residues. V trimming: 4 bases; J trimming: 2 bases; junction bases outside the gene matches: 5. The CDR3, as DNA: TGTGCCAGCAGCGCCGGGACAGAGCAAGAGACCCAGTACTTC. Protein: CASSAGTEQETQYF.

The chain couples TRBV9 to TRBJ2-1; either TRBD1 or TRBD2 may fit D (6 bases each). CDR1 is SGDLS, CDR2 YYNGEE, per germline. The ends were cut back, 3 bases at V and 8 bases at J, with 18 bases in the middle. This CDR3 contains 15 residues. The CDR3 region is CASSGSGGGFDEQFF. The CDR3 bases are TGTGCCAGCAGCGGCTCCGGGGGCGGGTTCGATGAGCAGTTCTTC.

The rearrangement links TRBV11-2 to TRBJ2-3; 15 nucleotides match TRBD2. Germline V gene sequence: CDR1 SGHAT, CDR2 FQNNGV. CDR3 length equals 20 residues. With V trimmed by 0 bases and J by 3 bases, 10 bases remained unmatched. As DNA, the CDR3 is TGTGCCAGCAGCTTAGACACCGAGGCGGGACTAGCGGGAGGTACAGATACGCAGTATTTT. Protein sequence: CASSLDTEAGLAGGTDTQYF.

The CDR3 region is CASSVWGRSSYNEQFF. In nucleotides, the CDR3 is TGTGCCAGCAGCGTATGGGGGAGGAGCTCCTACAATGAGCAGTTCTTC. This sequence joins TRBV9 and TRBJ2-1; D may be TRBD2 (6 bases). Germline V gene sequence: CDR1 SGDLS, CDR2 YYNGEE. The CDR3 is 16 amino acids. Trimming stripped 1 base from V and 0 bases from J, with 11 bases between.

Note on this clone: At the DNA level, this CDR3 is encoded by other sequences in the same sample as well. The V gene is TRBV27, the J gene TRBJ2-1; possible D gene TRBD1, 7 bases. Germline V lookup: CDR1 MNHEY, CDR2 SMNVEV (reference sequence). This CDR3 is built from 11 residues. V gave up 8 bases and J gave up 9 bases, with 11 bases separating them. DNA for the CDR3: TGTGCCAGCTCTCAGGGGGGTGAGCAGTTCTTC. It yields the protein CASSQGGEQFF.

This sequence joins TRBV13 and TRBJ1-1; TRBD1 is a possible D gene (6 bases). Trimming left V 5 bases short and J 4 bases short, with 29 bases between. Per the germline V gene, CDR1 is PRHDT and CDR2 is FYEKMQ (reference sequence). This CDR3 contains 19 residues. CDR3 in amino acids: CASSGPVLSRRGGGTEAFF. CDR3 nucleotide sequence: TGTGCCAGCAGCGGCCCAGTGCTTAGCCGACGAGGGGGGGGCACTGAAGCTTTCTTT.